This TCR beta chain was captured by sequencing in a study of response to subunit inactivated influenza vaccine. Findings of the study overall: There was a suggestion from the authors that each seasonal influenza vaccination recruits few new T cells.

This clonotype was counted between two and nine times. Its antigen is as yet unknown. The ends lost 2 bases at V and 3 bases at J; junction bases unmatched: 5. The CDR3 is 16 amino acids. The V gene's germline CDR1 is SGHKS and CDR2 YYEKEE (reference sequence). Each CDR3 protein is one row after TCRdb ran MiXCR on the RT-PCR reads. The repertoire consists of about 310,000 distinct CDR3 sequences, with just over 20% occurring once and the leading ten covering around 9.6%. The sequences come from PBMCs from blood, collected about 20 months after vaccination. The chain has TRBV5-5 and TRBJ2-3; TRBD2 agrees at 11 bases. The TCR originated in a man aged 50 to 75 who received an inactivated influenza vaccine. CDR3 DNA sequence: TGTGCCAGCAGCTTTCCGGCTAGCGGGAGGACAGATACGCAGTATTTT. Its protein is CASSFPASGRTDTQYF.